The 18 T cell receptor beta chains listed next were all sequenced from one sample in a study of Tregs in tolerant kidney transplant recipients. TCRdb's copy holds only in-frame clones and misses some; the assay was immunoSEQ multiplex PCR. The repertoire holds 98,000 or so clones, with around 87% as singletons. The source material was CD4+ T cells from blood, sampled before the transplant. The receptor set was obtained from a human donor who received a combined kidney and bone marrow transplant.

The V and J genes are TRBV19 and TRBJ1-3; D uncertain. The V gene lost 1 base and the J gene lost 0 bases, with 7 bases spanning the gap. Looked up from germline, CDR1 is LNHDA and CDR2 is SQIVND (reference sequence). The CDR3 runs 15 residues. The CDR3 region has the DNA TGTGCCAGTAGTATAGGGGCCTCCTCTGGAAACACCATATATTTT. As protein: CASSIGASSGNTIYF.

This clone was found once. The chain combines TRBV6-5 with TRBJ2-3; the D gene is possibly TRBD1 (6 bases). The CDR3 has 15 residues. V lost 2 bases to trimming and J lost 3 bases, with 12 bases between them. The germline V gene encodes CDR1 MNHEY and CDR2 SVGAGI. CDR3 amino acids: CASSYGQRLTDTQYF. CDR3 DNA: TGTGCCAGCAGTTACGGACAGCGACTAACAGATACGCAGTATTTT.

This clone has a single count. The chain uses TRBV5-4 and TRBJ1-3, with 9 bases lining up with TRBD1. CDR1 and CDR2 (germline): SGHNT, YYREEE (reference sequence). This CDR3 region has 16 residues. Trimming at V came to 4 bases and at J to 4 bases, leaving 9 bases not matched to a gene. CDR3 sequence (DNA): TGTGCCAGCAGCCTCGCGGGGACAGGGAAAGGAAACACCATATATTTT. It specifies CASSLAGTGKGNTIYF.

The rearrangement links TRBV9 to TRBJ2-2; 7 bases agree with TRBD2. The germline V gene encodes CDR1 SGDLS and CDR2 YYNGEE. CDR3 size: 15 residues. Trimming removed 4 bases from V and 2 bases from J; junction bases left unmatched: 5. The CDR3 coding sequence is TGTGCCAGCAGCCGGGGCGGGAGAAACACCGGGGAGCTGTTTTTT. This translates into CASSRGGRNTGELFF.

V is TRBV6-6 and J is TRBJ2-7; 8 bases are shared with TRBD1. The J segment lost 4 bases and the V segment lost 7 bases, leaving 9 bases of the junction unmatched. The CDR3 length is 14 residues. CDR1 is MNHNY and CDR2 is SVGAGI in the germline V gene (reference sequence). CDR3 nucleotide sequence: TGTGCCAGCAAGCCGGGGACAGGTTATTACGAGCAGTACTTC. Its protein is CASKPGTGYYEQYF.

The V and J genes are TRBV5-4 and TRBJ2-7; possible D gene TRBD1, 8 bases. Germline V gene sequence: CDR1 SGHNT, CDR2 YYREEE (reference sequence). Trimming stripped 4 bases from V and 5 bases from J, with 16 bases between. The CDR3 length is 14 residues. CDR3 in DNA: TGTGCCAGCAGCCCGGGGGGACAGGCCAACGAGCAGTACTTC. Amino acids: CASSPGGQANEQYF.

This chain connects TRBV19 to TRBJ1-1, with D maybe TRBD1 (6 bases). This CDR3 has 16 residues. Germline V gene lookup returns CDR1 LNHDA and CDR2 SQIVND (reference sequence). Trimming pared 1 base from V and 5 bases from J, leaving 17 bases between. CDR3 loop: CASSIGILRGGTEAFF. In DNA form, the CDR3 reads TGTGCCAGTAGTATAGGGATTCTCAGGGGTGGGACTGAAGCTTTCTTT.

The CDR3 reads CASTRQVTEAFF. The DNA for the CDR3 is TGTGCCAGCACCAGACAGGTCACTGAAGCTTTCTTT. This chain connects TRBV2 to TRBJ1-1, with a possible D match to TRBD1 (6 bases). The ends were cut back, 7 bases at V and 4 bases at J, with 10 bases in the middle. Germline assignment: CDR1 SNHLY and CDR2 FYNNEI. The length of the CDR3 is 12 residues.

The J gene is TRBJ2-4, the V gene TRBV21-1; TRBD1, as called in the table, went unchecked against the DNA. TRBV21-1 is a listed pseudogene. The CDR3 has 14 amino acids. The CDR3 bases are TGTACCCGACAGGTGGGCCCACCTAACGACATTCAGTACTTC. Protein product: CTRQVGPPNDIQYF.

This clone appeared once. V is TRBV7-9 and J is TRBJ1-1, with D possibly TRBD1 on 5 matching bases. The germline gives CDR1 SEHNR, CDR2 FQNEAQ (reference sequence). V was cut by 1 base and J by 7 bases, with 13 bases left in between. The CDR3 totals 14 residues. CDR3: CASSLGPGIDEAFF. In nucleotides, the CDR3 is TGTGCCAGCAGCTTAGGCCCAGGGATAGATGAAGCTTTCTTT.

The V gene is TRBV15, the J gene TRBJ2-1; 8 bases map to TRBD2. V gave up 3 bases and J gave up 9 bases; unmatched junction bases: 7. The CDR3 extends over 14 amino acids. Per germline, CDR1 LNHNV and CDR2 YYDKDF (reference sequence). The CDR3 sequence is CATSSRGTSFEQFF. CDR3 DNA: TGTGCCACCAGCAGTAGAGGGACTAGTTTTGAGCAGTTCTTC.

The chain joins TRBV9 to TRBJ2-7; TRBD2 aligns across 7 bases. This CDR3 comprises 18 residues. The germline CDR1 and CDR2 sequences are SGDLS and YYNGEE. V shed 4 bases and J 5 bases; nucleotides not matched to a gene: 21. The CDR3 sequence is CASSHGLDGFSISDEQYF. CDR3 DNA: TGTGCCAGCAGCCACGGACTAGACGGTTTTAGTATTTCGGACGAGCAGTACTTC.

The chain couples TRBV6-5 to TRBJ1-6; D uncertain. Germline values: CDR1 MNHEY, CDR2 SVGAGI. This CDR3 comprises 12 residues. Trimming removed 5 bases from V and 10 bases from J, with 9 bases in between. The CDR3 DNA reads as TGTGCCAGCAGTACCAGGAACTCACCCCTCCACTTT. This sequence encodes CASSTRNSPLHF.

This chain connects TRBV28 to TRBJ1-1, with TRBD1 matching 7 bases. With 6 bases clipped from V and 12 bases from J, the junction kept 16 bases outside the gene matches. Per germline, CDR1 MDHEN and CDR2 SYDVKM. The CDR3 totals 14 residues. This CDR3 reads CASSPGQAGRETFF. CDR3 coding DNA: TGTGCCAGCAGCCCTGGACAGGCTGGGCGGGAAACTTTCTTT. Looking up the rest from reference TRBV28 and TRBJ1-1 gives the full variable domain: DVKVTQSSRYLVKRTGEKVFLECVQDMDHENMFWYRQDPGLGLRLIYFSYDVKMKEKGDIPEGYSVSREKKERFSLILESASTNQTSMYLCASSPGQAGRETFFGQGTRLTVV.

V and J are TRBV5-1 and TRBJ2-2; 11 bases are a match to TRBD1. Trimming took 4 bases from V and 8 from J; bases not matched to a gene: 7. The CDR3 loop spans 15 amino acids. Germline values: CDR1 SGHRS, CDR2 YFSETQ. CDR3 amino acids: CASSERTGGEGELFF. The CDR3 DNA follows: TGCGCCAGCAGCGAGAGGACAGGGGGCGAGGGGGAGCTGTTTTTT.

V gene TRBV4-1 combines with J gene TRBJ2-3; TRBD2 matches 10 bases. CDR3 length: 14 amino acids. Germline-derived CDR1 and CDR2 are MGHRA and YSYEKL. Trimming at V came to 1 base and at J to 6 bases, leaving 1 base not matched to a gene. The CDR3: CASSQGGLADTQYF. The CDR3 region has the DNA TGCGCCAGCAGCCAAGGGGGACTAGCGGATACGCAGTATTTT.

This rearrangement joins TRBV19 to TRBJ1-1, with TRBD1 identical over 7 bases. With V trimmed by 6 bases and J by 8 bases, 9 bases remained unmatched. The germline gives CDR1 LNHDA, CDR2 SQIVND (reference sequence). The CDR3 length is 13 residues. CDR3 residues: CASRARGDSEAFF. CDR3 in DNA: TGTGCCAGTAGGGCCAGGGGGGACTCGGAAGCTTTCTTT. Filled out from reference TRBV19 and TRBJ1-1, the complete variable domain reads DGGITQSPKYLFRKEGQNVTLSCEQNLNHDAMYWYRQDPGQGLRLIYYSQIVNDFQKGDIAEGYSVSREKKESFPLTVTSAQKNPTAFYLCASRARGDSEAFFGQGTRLTVV.

The chain has TRBV5-3 and TRBJ2-1; 9 positions match TRBD2. TRBV5-3 qualifies as an ORF whose function is uncertain. This CDR3 region has 17 residues. J lost 8 bases, V lost 5 bases, and 17 bases had no gene match. CDR3: CARRLSLVGTSRDEQFF. CDR3 bases: TGTGCCAGAAGGCTGAGTTTAGTCGGGACTAGCCGCGATGAGCAGTTCTTC.